Following are 24 T cell receptor beta chains from one sample sequenced in a study of identical twins. TCRdb itself ran the 5' RACE reads through MiXCR, one entry per CDR3 protein. Among 1.5 million to 2 million distinct CDR3 sequences listed, about 32% were seen once. Source material: cord blood. These receptors came from a newborn girl in good health.

The rearrangement links TRBV27 to TRBJ1-2; 9 bases align to TRBD1. Germline V gene lookup returns CDR1 MNHEY and CDR2 SMNVEV (reference sequence). With V trimmed by 1 base and J by 7 bases, 4 bases remained unmatched. The CDR3 length is 14 residues. The DNA for the CDR3 is TGTGCCAGCAGTTTATACCCGGGACAGGGTGGCTACACCTTC. Translating it yields CASSLYPGQGGYTF.

This chain links TRBV7-2 with TRBJ2-7, with TRBD2 as a possible D gene (5 bases). The end of the DNA is better explained by TRBJ2-5, so the J call may be wrong. The CDR3 extends over 13 amino acids. From germline, CDR1 is SGHTA and CDR2 FQGNSA. The CDR3 here is CASSLWREETQYF. The CDR3 coding sequence is TGTGCCAGCAGCCTATGGCGGGAAGAGACCCAGTACTTC.

This chain uses TRBV2 with TRBJ2-7, with 9 bases identical to TRBD2. This CDR3 comprises 18 residues. With 9 bases clipped from V and 7 bases from J, the junction kept 25 bases outside the gene matches. Germline loops: CDR1 SNHLY, CDR2 FYNNEI. The CDR3 sequence: CARSVRRGGLFEYNEQYF. CDR3 DNA sequence: TGTGCCAGAAGCGTGAGGCGGGGGGGCCTCTTTGAGTACAATGAGCAGTACTTC.

A few counts support this clonotype. CDR3 in amino acids: CASSQAESPQHF. Here the CDR3 DNA reads TGTGCCAGCAGCCAAGCCGAGTCGCCCCAGCATTTT. This rearrangement joins TRBV3-1 to TRBJ1-5, with unresolved D. CDR1 and CDR2 from the germline V gene are LGHDT and YNNKEL (reference sequence). The V and J ends lost 1 base and 9 bases respectively, with 7 bases between them. This CDR3 region has 12 residues.

The gene calls are TRBV18 and TRBJ1-6; D unresolved. The CDR3 totals 15 residues. The germline V and J ends were trimmed by 3 bases and 6 bases, with 12 bases remaining between them. Germline CDR1 is KGHSH and CDR2 is LQKENI. CDR3 sequence reads: CASSPGKVGNSPLHF. The CDR3 DNA reads as TGTGCCAGCTCACCCGGCAAGGTCGGTAATTCACCCCTCCACTTT.

This chain uses TRBV10-3 with TRBJ1-2, with D possibly being TRBD1 (5 bases). The CDR3 is made up of 17 amino acids. The germline V and J ends were trimmed by 4 bases and 4 bases, with 22 bases remaining between them. Per the germline V gene, CDR1 is ENHRY and CDR2 is SYGVKD. CDR3 amino acids: CAISGPVGGKGSYGYTF. The CDR3 coding sequence is TGTGCCATCAGTGGTCCCGTTGGGGGTAAAGGGAGCTATGGCTACACCTTC.

This clonotype was seen at least ten times. The chain links TRBV5-4 to TRBJ2-4; D remains unclear. Germline-derived CDR1 and CDR2 are SGHNT and YYREEE (reference sequence). V gave up 4 bases and J gave up 5 bases, with 13 bases separating them. This CDR3 is built from 14 residues. The CDR3 DNA reads as TGTGCCAGCAGCCCATTACCGGACGAAAACATTCAGTACTTC. Translated: CASSPLPDENIQYF.

This clonotype was detected a few times. The chain carries TRBV12-3 or TRBV12-4 and TRBJ2-5; TRBD1 agrees at 8 bases. The CDR3 runs to 14 residues. After removal of 6 bases from V and 10 bases from J, the junction contained 13 bases not matched to a gene. The CDR3 protein is CASSRQGPGYGQYF. CDR3 DNA: TGTGCCAGCAGCCGACAGGGGCCGGGGTATGGCCAGTACTTC.

The CDR3 DNA follows: TGTGCCAGCAGTTACTCGAACAGGGGGCATCAGCCCCAGCATTTT. As protein: CASSYSNRGHQPQHF. V usage is TRBV6-5 and J usage is TRBJ1-5, with TRBD1 matching 9 bases. CDR3 length equals 15 residues. V was pared by 0 bases and J by 5 bases, with 2 bases of the junction left unmatched. Germline assignment: CDR1 MNHEY and CDR2 SVGAGI.

This chain joins TRBV5-6 and TRBJ1-1; TRBD1 matches at 7 bases. CDR1 and CDR2 (germline): SGHDT, YYEEEE. The CDR3 consists of 15 residues. With V trimmed by 1 base and J by 4 bases, 7 bases remained unmatched. The CDR3 DNA sequence: TGTGCCAGCAGCTTGTTAGGGGACAGTTCCACTGAAGCTTTCTTT. Its protein is CASSLLGDSSTEAFF.

The chain has TRBV6-1 and TRBJ1-2; D may be TRBD1 (6 bases). The V gene lost 6 bases and the J gene lost 0 bases, with 11 bases spanning the gap. The CDR3 consists of 14 residues. The germline V gene has CDR1 MNHNS and CDR2 SASEGT. In DNA form, the CDR3 reads TGTGCCAGCAGCGGACAGTACTCTAACTATGGCTACACCTTC. This gives the protein CASSGQYSNYGYTF.

The J gene is TRBJ2-1, the V gene TRBV25-1, with D possibly being TRBD1 or TRBD2 (5 bases each). Trimming cost V 1 base and J 4 bases, with 14 bases left between them. Germline values: CDR1 MGHDK, CDR2 SYGVNS. The CDR3 consists of 16 residues. The CDR3 coding sequence is TGTGCCAGCAGTGAATCGGCAGGGAGAGGGTACAATGAGCAGTTCTTC. This gives the protein CASSESAGRGYNEQFF.

This chain connects TRBV5-1 to TRBJ2-3; 15 positions match TRBD2. The CDR3 has 17 residues. CDR1 and CDR2 (germline): SGHRS, YFSETQ. With 2 bases clipped from V and 4 bases from J, the junction kept 5 bases outside the gene matches. CDR3 in DNA: TGCGCCAGCAGCTTTTTTTGGACTAGCGGGAGGGCAGATACGCAGTATTTT. Translating it yields CASSFFWTSGRADTQYF.

The gene calls are TRBV12-3 or TRBV12-4 and TRBJ2-4; D is tentatively TRBD1 or TRBD2 (6 bases each). The J call is doubtful: the DNA matches TRBJ2-7 better. This CDR3 comprises 14 residues. The CDR3 here is CASSLIGGRNEQYF. CDR3 coding DNA: TGTGCCAGCAGTTTAATTGGGGGGCGGAACGAGCAGTACTTC.

This clonotype was observed at least ten times. The chain employs TRBV12-3 or TRBV12-4 and TRBJ2-1, with 7 bases lining up with TRBD2. V lost 3 bases and J lost 4; bases outside the gene matches: 3. The CDR3 runs 14 residues. The CDR3 is CASSFGREYNEQFF. The CDR3 nucleotides are TGTGCCAGCAGTTTCGGGCGGGAGTACAATGAGCAGTTCTTC.

DNA of the CDR3: TGTGCCAGTAAGACCGACGGGGGCTCCTACGAGCAGTACTTC. Residues: CASKTDGGSYEQYF. This chain links TRBV7-2 with TRBJ2-7; a possible D gene is TRBD2 (6 bases). Between the trimmed V and J ends, which lost 9 bases and 0 bases, there was a span of 15 bases. This CDR3 comprises 14 residues. Germline-derived CDR1 and CDR2 are SGHTA and FQGNSA.

The chain joins TRBV20-1 to TRBJ1-5, with TRBD1 matching over 7 bases. V was clipped by 0 bases and J by 0 bases; unmatched bases: 5. Per germline, CDR1 DFQATT and CDR2 SNEGSKA (reference sequence). The CDR3 sequence is 16 residues long. The CDR3 region has the DNA TGCAGTGCTAGAGAGGGGACAGCATATAGCAATCAGCCCCAGCATTTT. Translating gives CSAREGTAYSNQPQHF.

At least ten counts were recorded for this clonotype. This rearrangement joins TRBV27 to TRBJ2-3; D unclear. The CDR3 is 13 amino acids. Between the trimmed V and J ends, which lost 1 base and 6 bases, there was a span of 8 bases. Germline-derived CDR1 and CDR2 are MNHEY and SMNVEV (reference sequence). CDR3 nucleotides: TGTGCCAGCAGTTTATTCCCGACGGATACGCAGTATTTT. It yields the protein CASSLFPTDTQYF.

This clonotype was counted only a few times. A clone one base away is much larger, so this may be a read error. The gene calls are TRBV20-1 and TRBJ2-3; 10 positions agree with TRBD2. This CDR3 is 13 amino acids long. Germline V lookup: CDR1 DFQATT, CDR2 SNEGSKA (reference sequence). V shed 4 bases and J 4 bases; nucleotides not matched to a gene: 2. The CDR3 spells CSATSGSPDTQYF. CDR3 nucleotides: TGCAGTGCTACTAGCGGGAGCCCAGATACGCAGTATTTT.

The J gene is TRBJ2-5, the V gene TRBV2, with TRBD2 identical over 14 bases. Trimming cost V 9 bases and J 6 bases; bases outside gene matches: 12. Per the germline V gene, CDR1 is SNHLY and CDR2 is FYNNEI. The CDR3 loop spans 16 amino acids. The DNA for the CDR3 is TGTGCCAGTGTAAAGAGACTAGCGGGGGGGTGGAAGACCCAGTACTTC. This codes for CASVKRLAGGWKTQYF. Supplemented by reference TRBV2 and TRBJ2-5, the full variable domain reads EPEVTQTPSHQVTQMGQEVILRCVPISNHLYFYWYRQILGQKVEFLVSFYNNEISEKSEIFDDQFSVERPDGSNFTLKIRSTKLEDSAMYFCASVKRLAGGWKTQYFGPGTRLLVL.

This clonotype has just a few counts. J is TRBJ2-1 and V is TRBV27; 8 nucleotides align to TRBD2. V lost 4 bases and J lost 5; bases outside the gene matches: 7. CDR1 MNHEY and CDR2 SMNVEV come from the germline V gene (reference sequence). The CDR3 has 15 residues. The CDR3 DNA follows: TGTGCCAGCAGTTCCCAGCGGGAGAGGGACAATGAGCAGTTCTTC. Protein product: CASSSQRERDNEQFF.

The V call is TRBV5-1, the J call TRBJ1-1; TRBD1 might be the D (5 bases). This CDR3 is built from 14 residues. Germline V gene sequence: CDR1 SGHRS, CDR2 YFSETQ. V shed 2 bases and J shed 3 bases, with 11 bases lying between them. The DNA of the CDR3 is TGCGCCAGCAGCTTTTCCGGGGCATACACTGAAGCTTTCTTT. This gives the protein CASSFSGAYTEAFF.

This sequence joins TRBV15 and TRBJ2-5; D ambiguous. V was trimmed by 1 base and J by 2 bases, leaving 5 bases between them. The germline V gene has CDR1 LNHNV and CDR2 YYDKDF (reference sequence). The CDR3 extends over 13 amino acids. CDR3 residues: CATSRAEQETQYF. In nucleotides, the CDR3 is TGTGCCACCAGCAGAGCGGAGCAAGAGACCCAGTACTTC.

In its sample, this clonotype was seen a few times. A junction boundary mismatches the germline segment, possibly from a read error. The chain recombines TRBV27 with TRBJ2-1; 9 positions agree with TRBD2. The CDR3 has 16 amino acids. Germline V gene data show CDR1 as MNHEY and CDR2 as SMNVEV (reference sequence). CDR3 loop: CASSLTRLAAYSEQFF. In nucleotides, the CDR3 is TGTGCCAGCAGTTTAACGAGACTAGCGGCTTACAGTGAGCAGTTCTTC.